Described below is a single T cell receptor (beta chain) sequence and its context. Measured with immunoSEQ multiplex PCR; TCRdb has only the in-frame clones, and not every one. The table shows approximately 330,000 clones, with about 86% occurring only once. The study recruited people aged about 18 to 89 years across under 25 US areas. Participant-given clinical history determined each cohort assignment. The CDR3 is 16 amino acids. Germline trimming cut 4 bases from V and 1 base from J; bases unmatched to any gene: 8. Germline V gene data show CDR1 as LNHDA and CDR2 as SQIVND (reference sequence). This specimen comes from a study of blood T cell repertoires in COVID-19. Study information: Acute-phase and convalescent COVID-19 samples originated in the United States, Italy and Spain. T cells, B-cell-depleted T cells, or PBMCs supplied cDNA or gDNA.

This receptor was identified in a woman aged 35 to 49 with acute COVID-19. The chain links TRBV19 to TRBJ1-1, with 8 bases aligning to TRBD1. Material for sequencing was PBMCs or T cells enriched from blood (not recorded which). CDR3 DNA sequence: TGTGCCAGTAGTACCGGACAGGGAAAAAGGAACACTGAAGCTTTCTTT. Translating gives CASSTGQGKRNTEAFF.